The 18 T cell receptor beta chains presented below share a single source sample, sequenced in a study of breast tumors, draining lymph nodes, adjacent tissues. TCRdb analysed the multiplex PCR reads with MiXCR anew, one entry per CDR3 protein. The sample includes approximately 90,000 distinct CDR3 sequences, roughly 30% seen only once; the top ten take more than 7%. Breast cancer patients provided tissue from their axillary draining lymph nodes. Source material: axillary lymph node tissue. These receptors were taken from a female donor with breast cancer. Some clones in this sample may be carry-over from other donors' samples.

This clonotype came up a few times. For the CDR3, the DNA is TGCGCCAGCAGTGAAGGGAGGTTGGTAACTGGGAACACTGAAGCTTTCTTT. As protein: CASSEGRLVTGNTEAFF. The chain links TRBV10-2 to TRBJ1-1; the D is unclear. The V end lost 3 bases, the J end lost 1 base, and 18 bases lay between the germline ends. The CDR3 length is 17 residues. Germline V gives CDR1 WSHSY, CDR2 SAAADI.

This clonotype was counted ten times or more. V gene TRBV6-2 or TRBV6-3 combines with J gene TRBJ2-7, with 12 positions matching TRBD1. Germline-derived CDR1 and CDR2 are MNHEY and SVGEGT. The CDR3 loop spans 13 amino acids. V lost 6 bases and J lost 7; bases outside the gene matches: 4. CDR3 residues: CASRGQGAREQYF. CDR3 sequence (DNA): TGTGCCAGCAGGGGACAGGGGGCGCGAGAGCAGTACTTC.

For this clonotype: One end of the junction varies from germline; a read error may be responsible. The chain joins TRBV30 to TRBJ1-1, with D unclear. From germline, CDR1 is GTSNPN and CDR2 SVGIG (reference sequence). CDR3 length: 13 residues. CDR3 coding DNA: TGTGCCTGGAGTGTACTCAGGAGCACTGAAGCCTTCTTT. Encoded protein: CAWSVLRSTEAFF.

This clonotype was recorded many times. J is TRBJ1-2 and V is TRBV12-3 or TRBV12-4, with D unresolved. Trimming left V 7 bases short and J 13 bases short, with 13 bases between. There are 10 residues in the CDR3. CDR3 amino acids: CASTLTEITF. DNA of the CDR3: TGTGCCAGCACACTAACGGAGATCACCTTC.

About this clonotype itself: The junction departs from germline at one end; a sequencing error may be responsible. V gene TRBV20-1 combines with J gene TRBJ1-2, with 7 nucleotides matching TRBD1. Germline V gene lookup returns CDR1 DFQATT and CDR2 SNEGSKA (reference sequence). The CDR3 consists of 16 residues. The CDR3 protein is CSARGGGPQGAYGHTF. CDR3 DNA sequence: TGCAGTGCCAGGGGAGGGGGCCCCCAGGGAGCCTATGGCCACACCTTC.

This clonotype was picked up many times. V is TRBV6-1 and J is TRBJ1-5, with D unresolved. The CDR3 loop spans 13 amino acids. The V gene's germline CDR1 is MNHNS and CDR2 SASEGT. The V end lost 7 bases, the J end lost 6 bases, and 13 bases lay between the germline ends. The CDR3 nucleotides are TGTGCCAGCACCTCGAGGGCGAGTCAGCCCCAGCATTTT. It is translated as CASTSRASQPQHF.

This clonotype has at least ten counts. The V call is TRBV6-5, the J call TRBJ1-5; perhaps TRBD1 as D (5 bases). V lost 8 bases to trimming and J lost 9 bases, with 14 bases between them. CDR3 length equals 12 residues. CDR1 MNHEY and CDR2 SVGAGI come from the germline V gene. The CDR3 nucleotides are TGTGCCAGCGGATTCAACAGGTGGCCCCAGCATTTT. It translates to CASGFNRWPQHF.

The table lists this clonotype with many counts. The rearrangement uses TRBV28 and TRBJ1-2; the D is unclear. This CDR3 spans 14 amino acids. Between the trimmed V and J ends, which lost 5 bases and 6 bases, there was a span of 16 bases. From germline, CDR1 is MDHEN and CDR2 SYDVKM. The CDR3 coding sequence is TGTGCCAGCAGTCCCCCGAGGGATCGGGATGGCTACACCTTC. It is translated as CASSPPRDRDGYTF.

This chain joins TRBV4-3 and TRBJ1-1, with D hard to call. CDR1 and CDR2 (germline): LGHNA, YSLEER. V dropped 0 bases and J dropped 7 bases, with 9 bases sitting between them. The CDR3 has 13 amino acids. As DNA, the CDR3 is TGCGCCAGCAGCCAAGAATCGGGTCTTGAAGCTTTCTTT. It specifies CASSQESGLEAFF.

This clonotype was recorded a few times. V is TRBV9 and J is TRBJ1-1; D call uncertain. Germline V gives CDR1 SGDLS, CDR2 YYNGEE. The CDR3 spans 14 residues. Trimming left V 0 bases short and J 2 bases short, with 8 bases between. CDR3 sequence (DNA): TGTGCCAGCAGCGTAGGAGGGTCAAACACTGAAGCTTTCTTT. It codes for CASSVGGSNTEAFF. The complete variable domain, with remaining parts taken from reference TRBV9 and TRBJ1-1, reads DSGVTQTPKHLITATGQRVTLRCSPRSGDLSVYWYQQSLDQGLQFLIQYYNGEERAKGNILERFSAQQFPDLHSELNLSSLELGDSALYFCASSVGGSNTEAFFGQGTRLTVV.

This clonotype has at least ten counts. J is TRBJ1-6 and V is TRBV3-1, with no clear D. CDR3 length: 15 residues. The V end was cut by 0 bases, the J end by 13 bases, with 16 bases between. The germline V gene has CDR1 LGHDT and CDR2 YNNKEL (reference sequence). CDR3: CASSQDGLTSGPLHF. CDR3 DNA sequence: TGTGCCAGCAGCCAAGACGGACTAACGTCTGGTCCCCTCCACTTT.

Many counts were recorded for this clonotype. The chain joins TRBV7-6 to TRBJ2-1; TRBD2 might be the D (5 bases). The CDR3 runs to 15 residues. Germline CDR1 is SGHVS and CDR2 is FNYEAQ. The V end was cut by 1 base, the J end by 8 bases, with 15 bases between. Written as DNA, the CDR3 is TGTGCCAGCAGCTTAGATACTAGAGGAGCCGATGAGCAGTTCTTC. It yields the protein CASSLDTRGADEQFF.

This chain connects TRBV3-1 to TRBJ1-1; TRBD1 agrees at 7 bases. V trimming: 5 bases; J trimming: 1 base; junction bases outside the gene matches: 4. The germline V gene has CDR1 LGHDT and CDR2 YNNKEL (reference sequence). There are 14 residues in the CDR3. CDR3 bases: TGTGCCAGCAGCTACAGGGGTGGGAACACTGAAGCTTTCTTT. Translated, it gives CASSYRGGNTEAFF.

This clonotype was recorded many times. The chain has TRBV14 and TRBJ2-7, with a weak D call TRBD1 (6 bases). From germline, CDR1 is SGHDN and CDR2 FVKESK. The CDR3 runs to 12 residues. Between the trimmed V and J ends, which lost 1 base and 6 bases, there was a span of 7 bases. In DNA, the CDR3 is TGTGCCAGCAGCCAAGTCAGGGGCGAGCAGTACTTC. This translates into CASSQVRGEQYF.

This clonotype was detected ten times or more. The rearrangement joins TRBV6-6 to TRBJ2-2; perhaps D is TRBD1 or TRBD2 (6 bases each). The CDR3 consists of 14 residues. Germline V CDR1 and CDR2: MNHNY, SVGAGI (reference sequence). V lost 8 bases and J lost 4, with 14 bases in between. In DNA, the CDR3 is TGTGCCAGCCGCCAGGGGAGGAGCACCGGGGAGCTGTTTTTT. Its translation: CASRQGRSTGELFF.

The chain carries TRBV5-6 and TRBJ2-2; the D is unclear. The V gene lost 2 bases and the J gene lost 7 bases, with 12 bases spanning the gap. This CDR3 is 14 amino acids long. CDR1 is SGHDT, CDR2 YYEEEE, per germline. Here the CDR3 reads CASSFNRLRGELFF. The CDR3 bases are TGTGCCAGCAGCTTTAATCGACTGCGCGGGGAGCTGTTTTTT.

The V call is TRBV9, the J call TRBJ1-2; 9 bases line up with TRBD1. Trimming took 3 bases from V and 6 from J; bases not matched to a gene: 6. The germline V gene encodes CDR1 SGDLS and CDR2 YYNGEE. This CDR3 has 14 residues. For the CDR3, the DNA is TGTGCCAGCAGCGCCGGGACAGGGTACCATGGCTACACCTTC. This sequence encodes CASSAGTGYHGYTF. The full variable domain, in which reference TRBV9 and TRBJ1-2 provide the parts outside the CDR3, is DSGVTQTPKHLITATGQRVTLRCSPRSGDLSVYWYQQSLDQGLQFLIQYYNGEERAKGNILERFSAQQFPDLHSELNLSSLELGDSALYFCASSAGTGYHGYTFGSGTRLTVV.

This clonotype was detected many times. This chain connects TRBV7-3 to TRBJ1-6; weak D call: TRBD1 (5 bases). Trimming removed 1 base from V and 14 bases from J, with 12 bases in between. Germline lookup yields CDR1 SGHTA and CDR2 FQGTGA. The CDR3 has 13 amino acids. Here the CDR3 reads CASSLRGDQTLHF. Written as DNA, the CDR3 is TGTGCCAGCAGCTTAAGAGGGGACCAAACCCTCCACTTT. Variable domain in full (rest from reference TRBV7-3 and TRBJ1-6): GAGVSQTPSNKVTEKGKYVELRCDPISGHTALYWYRQSLGQGPEFLIYFQGTGAADDSGLPNDRFFAVRPEGSVSTLKIQRTERGDSAVYLCASSLRGDQTLHFGNGTRLTVT.